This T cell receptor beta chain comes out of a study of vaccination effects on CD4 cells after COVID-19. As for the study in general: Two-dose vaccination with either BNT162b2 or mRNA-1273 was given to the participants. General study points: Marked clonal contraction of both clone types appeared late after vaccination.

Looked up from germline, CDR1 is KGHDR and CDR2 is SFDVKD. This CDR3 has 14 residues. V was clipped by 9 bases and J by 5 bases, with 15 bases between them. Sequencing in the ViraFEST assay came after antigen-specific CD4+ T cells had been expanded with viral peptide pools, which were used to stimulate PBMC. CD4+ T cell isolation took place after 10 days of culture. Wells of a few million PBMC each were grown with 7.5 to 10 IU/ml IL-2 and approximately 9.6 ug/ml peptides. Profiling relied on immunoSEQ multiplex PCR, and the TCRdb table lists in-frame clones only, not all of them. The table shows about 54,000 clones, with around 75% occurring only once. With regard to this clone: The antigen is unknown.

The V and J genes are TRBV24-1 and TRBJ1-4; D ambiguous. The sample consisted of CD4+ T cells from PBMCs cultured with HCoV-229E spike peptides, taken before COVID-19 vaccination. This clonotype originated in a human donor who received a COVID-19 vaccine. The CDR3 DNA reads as TGTGCCACCCCTGACGAGGCCCAAAATGAAAAACTGTTTTTT. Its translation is CATPDEAQNEKLFF.